The 13 T cell receptor beta chains in this list originate from one sample, sequenced in a study of blood T cell repertoires in COVID-19. The repertoire was sequenced with immunoSEQ multiplex PCR; TCRdb's copy has only in-frame clones and lacks some. The sample lists tens of thousands of clones; 75% to 80% were seen once. The sequenced sample was peripheral blood. These receptors were taken from a man aged 65 to 79 with COVID-19, enrolled during active disease.

The chain recombines TRBV5-8 with TRBJ1-2; TRBD1 aligns across 8 bases. The CDR3 totals 14 residues. The ends lost 2 bases at V and 8 bases at J; junction bases unmatched: 8. Germline V gene data show CDR1 as SGHTS and CDR2 as YDEGEE. The CDR3 DNA is TGTGCCAGCAGCTTTAGGACAGGGCGAAACGGCTACACCTTC. Translated: CASSFRTGRNGYTF. The variable domain in full, with the rest retrieved from reference TRBV5-8 and TRBJ1-2, is EAGVTQSPTHLIKTRGQQATLRCSPISGHTSVYWYQQALGLGLQFLLWYDEGEERNRGNFPPRFSGRQFPNYSSELNVNALELEDSALYLCASSFRTGRNGYTFGSGTRLTVV.

J is TRBJ1-2 and V is TRBV9, with D possibly matching TRBD1 (5 bases). Germline V lookup: CDR1 SGDLS, CDR2 YYNGEE. V lost 4 bases to trimming and J lost 7 bases, with 14 bases between them. This CDR3 comprises 13 residues. CDR3 region: CASSPQGTGGYTF. As DNA, the CDR3 is TGTGCCAGCAGCCCTCAGGGTACTGGTGGCTACACCTTC.

This chain connects TRBV10-3 to TRBJ1-4; 9 nucleotides line up with TRBD1. The trim removed 0 bases at V and 6 bases at J, leaving 11 bases unmatched. CDR1 is ENHRY and CDR2 is SYGVKD in the germline V gene. CDR3 length equals 18 residues. The CDR3 protein is CAISESRDRAGIDEKLFF. CDR3 nucleotides: TGTGCCATCAGTGAGTCCCGGGACAGGGCGGGTATTGATGAAAAACTGTTTTTT.

This clone was recorded a few times. This chain uses TRBV5-4 with TRBJ1-2; 10 nucleotides line up with TRBD1. Germline CDR1 reads SGHNT; CDR2 reads YYREEE (reference sequence). The ends lost 4 bases at V and 4 bases at J; junction bases unmatched: 4. CDR3 length: 14 residues. The DNA of the CDR3 is TGTGCCAGCAGCCCTCGGGACAGGGGCTATGGCTACACCTTC. This encodes CASSPRDRGYGYTF. The entire variable domain, with the rest obtained from reference TRBV5-4 and TRBJ1-2, is as follows: ETGVTQSPTHLIKTRGQQVTLRCSSQSGHNTVSWYQQALGQGPQFIFQYYREEENGRGNFPPRFSGLQFPNYSSELNVNALELDDSALYLCASSPRDRGYGYTFGSGTRLTVV.

The chain joins TRBV14 to TRBJ1-1; 7 bases match TRBD1. The germline CDR1 and CDR2 sequences are SGHDN and FVKESK. V shed 4 bases and J 2 bases; nucleotides not matched to a gene: 7. The CDR3 has 15 residues. CDR3 DNA: TGTGCCAGCAGCCTTCCCGGACAGGTTAACACTGAAGCTTTCTTT. It specifies CASSLPGQVNTEAFF.

The table lists this clone with a count of one. V and J are TRBV27 and TRBJ1-2; 7 bases align to TRBD1. CDR1 and CDR2 (germline): MNHEY, SMNVEV (reference sequence). The CDR3 totals 14 residues. The V and J ends lost 5 bases and 2 bases, in that order; junction bases with no gene match: 5. CDR3 residues: CASSPPDRNYGYTF. CDR3 DNA: TGTGCCAGCAGTCCTCCGGACAGGAACTATGGCTACACCTTC.

The chain joins TRBV7-7 to TRBJ2-5; 7 bases are a match to TRBD1. The germline V gene encodes CDR1 SSHAT and CDR2 FNYEAQ (reference sequence). The CDR3 consists of 14 residues. The V and J ends lost 5 bases and 5 bases, in that order; junction bases with no gene match: 8. The CDR3 protein is CASSTRQGSETQYF. DNA for the CDR3: TGTGCCAGCAGCACCCGACAGGGTTCGGAGACCCAGTACTTC.

The chain is built from TRBV11-2 and TRBJ2-4; 7 bases align to TRBD1. V dropped 3 bases and J dropped 0; count of bases not matched to a gene: 14. The CDR3 runs 19 residues. CDR1 is SGHAT and CDR2 is FQNNGV in the germline V gene. This chain's CDR3 is CASSFIQEGGPKAKNIQYF. The CDR3, as DNA: TGTGCCAGCAGCTTTATCCAGGAAGGGGGCCCTAAAGCCAAAAACATTCAGTACTTC.

V usage is TRBV9 and J usage is TRBJ1-2, with TRBD1 identical over 7 bases. The V and J ends lost 4 bases and 14 bases, in that order; junction bases with no gene match: 11. Germline CDR1 is SGDLS and CDR2 is YYNGEE. This CDR3 is built from 12 residues. CDR3 bases: TGTGCCAGCAGCTCAGACAGGGACCGCCAAACCTTC. This encodes CASSSDRDRQTF.

The chain has TRBV7-9 and TRBJ2-3; a possible D gene is TRBD2 (6 bases). Germline-derived CDR1 and CDR2 are SEHNR and FQNEAQ (reference sequence). This CDR3 contains 15 residues. V lost 5 bases and J 5 bases, leaving 17 bases between the germline ends. This chain's CDR3 is CASSRDLAGRDTQYF. DNA for the CDR3: TGTGCCAGCAGCCGGGACTTAGCAGGAAGAGATACGCAGTATTTT.

The chain recombines TRBV2 with TRBJ1-1; TRBD1 might be the D (5 bases). Trimming pared 1 base from V and 1 base from J, leaving 10 bases between. CDR1 SNHLY and CDR2 FYNNEI come from the germline V gene. There are 15 residues in the CDR3. Here the CDR3 DNA reads TGTGCCAGCAGTGAAGGGGGGGGAGGGAACACTGAAGCTTTCTTT. Its translation is CASSEGGGGNTEAFF.

J is TRBJ1-5 and V is TRBV6-2 or TRBV6-3; D is perhaps TRBD1 (5 bases). Germline V CDR1 and CDR2: MNHEY, SVGEGT. The V end lost 5 bases, the J end lost 2 bases, and 10 bases lay between the germline ends. This CDR3 region has 14 residues. The CDR3 DNA follows: TGTGCCAGCAGTCTACAGGCGGGCAATCAGCCCCAGCATTTT. Amino acid sequence: CASSLQAGNQPQHF.

V gene TRBV3-1 (or the pseudogene TRBV3-2) combines with J gene TRBJ2-5; 8 positions match TRBD2. With V trimmed by 6 bases and J by 5 bases, 2 bases remained unmatched. CDR1 LGHDT and CDR2 YNNKEL come from the germline V gene (reference sequence). The CDR3 has 12 residues. In DNA form, the CDR3 reads TGTGCCAGCAGTGGCGGGGGGGAGACCCAGTACTTC. This sequence encodes CASSGGGETQYF.